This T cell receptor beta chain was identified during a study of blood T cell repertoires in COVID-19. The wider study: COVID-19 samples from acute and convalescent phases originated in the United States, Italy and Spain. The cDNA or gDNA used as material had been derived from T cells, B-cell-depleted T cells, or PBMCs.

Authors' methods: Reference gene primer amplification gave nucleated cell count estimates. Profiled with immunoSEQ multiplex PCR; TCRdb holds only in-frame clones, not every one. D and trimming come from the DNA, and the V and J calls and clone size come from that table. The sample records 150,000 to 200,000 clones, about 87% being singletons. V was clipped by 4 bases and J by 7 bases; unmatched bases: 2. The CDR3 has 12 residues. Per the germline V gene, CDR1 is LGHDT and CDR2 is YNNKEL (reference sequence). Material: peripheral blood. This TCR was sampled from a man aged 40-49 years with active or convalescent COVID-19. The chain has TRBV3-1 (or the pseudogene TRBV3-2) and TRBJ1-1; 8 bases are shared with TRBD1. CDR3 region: CASSRTGFEAFF. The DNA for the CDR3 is TGTGCCAGCAGCCGGACAGGGTTTGAAGCTTTCTTT.